The T cell receptor (beta chain) described here comes from a study of OX40 agonist ivuxolimab in advanced cancers. The overall study: Anti-PD-1, anti-PD-L1 or anti-CTLA-4 therapy given earlier was allowed, and roughly 40% had some. The study reported partial responses in three patients: one hepatocellular carcinoma, two cutaneous melanoma. Notes on the study in general: Clonal expansion in partial responders at 0.1-3.0 mg/kg ranked among the lowest.

As regards this clone: Antigen: not known.

The data were produced by immunoSEQ multiplex PCR, yet TCRdb's version contains in-frame clones alone and is incomplete. The sample contains 65,000 to 95,000 clones, 70% to 90% of which appear only once. This CDR3 region has 13 residues. V lost 1 base and J 14 bases, leaving 12 bases between the germline ends. Germline loops: CDR1 MNHEY, CDR2 SMNVEV (reference sequence). Systemic immunosuppression or autoimmune disease history was grounds to exclude patients. The J gene is TRBJ1-6, the V gene TRBV27; unclear D gene. This TCR was sampled from an adult with an advanced solid tumor such as melanoma, head and neck, liver or kidney cancer. This material consisted of CD4+ or CD8+ T cells sorted from blood, taken in a trial of the OX40 agonist ivuxolimab. The CDR3 reads CASSLFPRSALHF. DNA of the CDR3: TGTGCCAGCAGTTTATTCCCGCGCTCGGCCCTCCACTTT.